This TCR delta chain was documented in a study of fetal and pediatric gammadelta thymocytes (dated by TCRdb to 2021 to 2024). Concerning the study at large: The bulk gammadelta thymocyte repertoires combined previously published and newly generated, unpublished data and were used to strengthen a single-cell study of gammadelta thymocyte development. Bulk TCR repertoire data were added to increase subject numbers and strengthen the CDR3 publicity analysis. The set of bulk gammadelta thymocyte repertoires included about ten subjects in total: 3 fetal thymus donors and 7 pediatric thymus donors. Previously published data (refs 27,28) and unpublished data were combined in the bulk gammadelta thymocyte repertoires. The paper as a whole reports these results and caveats: Fetal gammadelta thymocyte repertoires were previously reported to be enriched for TRDV2, TRGV8 and TRGV9 usage, low N additions and public CDR3s compared with post-natal repertoires.

TCRdb records Illumina MiSeq as the sequencer. On the authors' methods: For the publicity analysis, the Vgamma9Vdelta2 and nonVgamma9Vdelta2 bulk CDR3 files from each subject were merged to form one combined repertoire per subject. Using base R and dplyr, CDR3 publicity was scored on a scale from 0 to 19 by checking each amino acid sequence across 9 single-cell datasets and 10 bulk repertoires. TCRdb called clones anew from the public reads via CATT; matching DNA rows were later pooled. These V and J calls derive from TCRdb rather than the authors' analysis. A total of 1,500 to 2,500 delta-chain clones appear in this sample, around 25% of them only once. About 4.3% of the sample rests with the top ten. The CDR3 goes from the cysteine to the phenylalanine over 22 residues. The sequence is cut down to CDR3 DNA, 66 bases in frame from base 1. After removal of 0 bases from V and 0 bases from J, the junction retains 18 bases not matched to a gene. The germline V gene specifies TSWWSYY as CDR1 and QGS as CDR2.

This clone was detected once. This clone's antigen is unknown. This sequence may be a read error, since a much larger clone differs from it by one base. Staining of thymocytes was performed with Zombie NIR viability dye and with antibodies against CD3 (UCHT1), TCRgammadelta (11F2), TCRVgamma9 (IMMU360) and TCRVdelta2 (IMMU389). TRD and TRG CDR3 repertoires were generated in bulk, separately, from sorted Vgamma9Vdelta2 and nonVgamma9Vdelta2 gammadelta thymocytes obtained from human fetal and pediatric thymuses. Pediatric thymus tissue was obtained in Belgium from children undergoing cardiac surgery. The pediatric thymus donors included in the study ranged in age from about 1 to 12 years. Thymic cell suspensions from fetal and post-natal thymuses were prepared as previously described. NonVgamma9Vdelta2 thymocytes were sorted as CD3+ gammadeltaTCR+ cells that did not have the Vgamma9+Vdelta2+ phenotype. Cells were sorted on a FACS Aria III cell sorter (BD Biosciences).

The V and J segments used are TRDV1 and TRDJ1; TRDD3 lines up with 11 middle nucleotides. The receptor's source is a child who underwent cardiac surgery and was recorded as healthy. Sample: non-Vgamma9Vdelta2 gamma-delta T cells from the thymus. Explained via the paper, the cell subset or site label denotes: CD3+gammadeltaTCR+ thymocytes not co-expressing Vgamma9 and Vdelta2. The CDR3 amino acid sequence is: CALGELPSHTGGYRSYTDKLIF. The DNA reads as follows: TGTGCTCTTGGGGAACTCCCTAGCCATACTGGGGGATATAGATCGTACACCGATAAACTCATCTTT.